This T cell receptor beta chain was captured in a study of cytomegalovirus exposure and HLA in healthy donors. CDR1 SGHRS and CDR2 YFSETQ come from the germline V gene. V lost 4 bases and J lost 4, with 9 bases in between. CDR3 length equals 14 residues. Repertoires were generated with immunoSEQ multiplex PCR, while TCRdb's copy carries only in-frame clones and drops some. The table has fewer than 200,000 clones, about 85% seen once. Sequenced sample: PBMCs. This sequence joins TRBV5-1 and TRBJ2-6; the D is unclear. The clonotype originates from a man younger than 35 in good health and CMV-seropositive. The CDR3 nucleotides read TGCGCCAGCAGCCCCGTCTCCGGGGCCAACGTCCTGACTTTC. This codes for CASSPVSGANVLTF.